The clone carrying this T cell receptor beta chain was seen repeatedly, ten times or more. The sample belongs to a study of T-cell reconstitution after alpha-beta-depleted transplantation in children. Using unique molecular identifiers, the investigators prepared the TCRbeta library. TCRdb recomputed calls from the PCR reads with MiXCR, one row per CDR3 protein. The repertoire includes 260,000 or so distinct CDR3 sequences, approximately 12% of them detected once, and 2% to 3% sits in the top ten. Germline V gives CDR1 LGHDT, CDR2 YNNKEL (reference sequence). CDR3 length equals 15 residues. V was clipped by 0 bases and J by 6 bases, with 9 bases between them.

This chain joins TRBV3-1 and TRBJ1-6, with D hard to call. The input for sequencing was PBMCs from the stem cell graft donor, taken from the stem cell graft. The TCR sequence derives from a human donor who donated a stem cell graft to a child with acute lymphoblastic leukemia. The CDR3 sequence is CASSQDPRGNSPLHF. In DNA form, the CDR3 reads TGTGCCAGCAGCCAAGATCCGCGGGGTAATTCACCCCTCCACTTT.